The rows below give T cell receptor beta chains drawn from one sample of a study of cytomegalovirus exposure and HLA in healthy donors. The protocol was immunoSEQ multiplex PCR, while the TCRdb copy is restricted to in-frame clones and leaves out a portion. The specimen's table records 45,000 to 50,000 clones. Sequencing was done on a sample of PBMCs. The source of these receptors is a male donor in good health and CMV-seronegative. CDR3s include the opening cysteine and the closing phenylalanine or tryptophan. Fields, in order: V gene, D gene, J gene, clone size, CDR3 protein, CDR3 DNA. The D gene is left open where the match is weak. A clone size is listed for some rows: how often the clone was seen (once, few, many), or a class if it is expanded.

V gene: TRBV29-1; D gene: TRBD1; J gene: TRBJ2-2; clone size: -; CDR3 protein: CSVSGQGYTGELFF; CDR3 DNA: TGCAGCGTTTCGGGACAGGGTTACACCGGGGAGCTGTTTTTT
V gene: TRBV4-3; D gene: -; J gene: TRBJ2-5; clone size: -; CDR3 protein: CASSQEERGQETQYF; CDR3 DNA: TGCGCCAGCAGCCAAGAAGAGAGGGGGCAAGAGACCCAGTACTTC
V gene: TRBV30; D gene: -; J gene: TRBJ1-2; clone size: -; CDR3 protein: CAWSVQVVTASPYYGYTF; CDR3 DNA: TGTGCCTGGAGTGTACAGGTAGTCACAGCCAGTCCCTACTATGGCTACACCTTC
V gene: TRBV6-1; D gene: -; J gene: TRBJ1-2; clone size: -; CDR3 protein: CASSEALAGYYGYTF; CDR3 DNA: TGTGCCAGCAGTGAAGCGCTTGCAGGGTACTATGGCTACACCTTC
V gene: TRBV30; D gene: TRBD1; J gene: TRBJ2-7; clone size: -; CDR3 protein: CAWRRQGTRYEQYF; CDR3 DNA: TGTGCCTGGAGACGACAGGGGACAAGGTACGAGCAGTACTTC
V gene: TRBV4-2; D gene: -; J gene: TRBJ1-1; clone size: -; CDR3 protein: CASKTTEQNTEAFF; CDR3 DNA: TGTGCCAGCAAAACAACAGAGCAAAACACTGAAGCTTTCTTT
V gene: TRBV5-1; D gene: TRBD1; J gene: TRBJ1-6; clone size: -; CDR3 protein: CASSLNRQGWDSPLHF; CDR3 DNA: TGCGCCAGCAGCCTGAACCGACAGGGGTGGGATTCACCCCTCCACTTT
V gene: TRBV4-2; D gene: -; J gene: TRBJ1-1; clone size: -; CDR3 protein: CASSQEAGTEAFF; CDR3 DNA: TGTGCCAGCAGCCAAGAGGCTGGCACTGAAGCTTTCTTT
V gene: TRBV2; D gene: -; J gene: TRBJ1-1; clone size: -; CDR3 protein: CASSGHRVKAFF; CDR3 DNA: TGTGCCAGCAGTGGCCACAGGGTCAAAGCTTTCTTT
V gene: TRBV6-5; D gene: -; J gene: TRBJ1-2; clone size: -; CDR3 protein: CASSTTGNYGYTF; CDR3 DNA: TGTGCCAGCAGCACCACAGGGAACTATGGCTACACCTTC
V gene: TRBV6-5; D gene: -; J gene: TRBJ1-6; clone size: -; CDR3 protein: CASRGPGPSPLHF; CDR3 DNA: TGTGCCAGCAGGGGGCCCGGACCTTCACCCCTCCACTTT
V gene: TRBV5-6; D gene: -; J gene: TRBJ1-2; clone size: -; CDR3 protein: CASTPGDTNYGYTF; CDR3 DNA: TGTGCCAGCACCCCGGGGGATACTAACTATGGCTACACCTTC
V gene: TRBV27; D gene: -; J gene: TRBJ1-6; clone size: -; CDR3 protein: CASSLGQGMYSPLHF; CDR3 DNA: TGTGCCAGCAGTTTAGGGCAGGGGATGTATTCACCCCTCCACTTT
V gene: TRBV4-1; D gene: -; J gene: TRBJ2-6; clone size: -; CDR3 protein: CASSRVGQHSGANVLTF; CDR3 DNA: TGCGCCAGCAGCCGAGTCGGACAGCACTCTGGGGCCAACGTCCTGACTTTC
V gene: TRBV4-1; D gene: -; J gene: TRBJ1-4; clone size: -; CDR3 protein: CASSQLKGEKLFF; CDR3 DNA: TGCGCCAGCAGCCAATTGAAGGGGGAAAAACTGTTTTTT
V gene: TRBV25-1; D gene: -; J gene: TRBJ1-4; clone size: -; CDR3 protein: CASSEVTGRANEKLFF; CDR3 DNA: TGTGCCAGCAGTGAAGTCACAGGGCGGGCTAATGAAAAACTGTTTTTT
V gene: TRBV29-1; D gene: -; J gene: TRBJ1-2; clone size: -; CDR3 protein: CSVRPVGALSYGYTF; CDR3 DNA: TGCAGCGTCCGCCCTGTGGGGGCCCTTAGCTATGGCTACACCTTC
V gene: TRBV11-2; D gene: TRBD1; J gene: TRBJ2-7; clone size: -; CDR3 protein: CASRGTDFYEQYF; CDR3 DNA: TGTGCCAGCAGAGGGACAGATTTCTACGAGCAGTACTTC
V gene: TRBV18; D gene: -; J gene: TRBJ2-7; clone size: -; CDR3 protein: CASSPPAGEQYF; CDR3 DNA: TGTGCCAGCTCACCCCCCGCGGGGGAGCAGTACTTC
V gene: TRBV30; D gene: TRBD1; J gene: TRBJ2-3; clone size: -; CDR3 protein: CAWSVGTGNTDTQYF; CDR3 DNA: TGTGCCTGGAGTGTAGGGACAGGGAACACAGATACGCAGTATTTT
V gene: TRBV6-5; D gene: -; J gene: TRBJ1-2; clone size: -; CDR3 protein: CASSSPSYTF; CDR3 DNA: TGTGCCAGCAGTTCCCCGTCCTACACCTTC
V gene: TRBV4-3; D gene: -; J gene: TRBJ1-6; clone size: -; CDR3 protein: CASSQESRLRGGISPLHF; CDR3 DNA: TGCGCCAGCAGCCAAGAGTCGCGGCTCCGGGGAGGGATTTCACCCCTCCACTTT
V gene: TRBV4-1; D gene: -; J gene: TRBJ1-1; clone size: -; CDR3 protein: CASSQGWGGRTEAFF; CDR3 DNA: TGCGCCAGCAGCCAAGGGTGGGGAGGTCGGACTGAAGCTTTCTTT
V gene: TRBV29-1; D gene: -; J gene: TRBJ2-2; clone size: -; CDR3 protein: CSVEDLGDSGELFF; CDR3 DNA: TGCAGCGTTGAAGATCTGGGGGACTCCGGGGAGCTGTTTTTT
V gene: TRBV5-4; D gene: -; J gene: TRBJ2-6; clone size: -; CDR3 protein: CASSLARDSGANVLTF; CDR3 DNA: TGTGCCAGCAGCTTGGCACGGGACTCTGGGGCCAACGTCCTGACTTTC
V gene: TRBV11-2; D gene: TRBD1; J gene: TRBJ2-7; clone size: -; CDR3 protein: CASSSIRQGLIGYEQYF; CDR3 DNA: TGTGCCAGCAGCTCTATTAGACAGGGCCTTATAGGGTACGAGCAGTACTTC
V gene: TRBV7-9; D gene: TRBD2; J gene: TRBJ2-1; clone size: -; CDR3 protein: CASRHGLAGTYNEQFF; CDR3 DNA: TGTGCCAGCAGGCATGGACTAGCGGGGACCTACAATGAGCAGTTCTTC
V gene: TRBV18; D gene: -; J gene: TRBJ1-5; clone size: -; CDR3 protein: CASSPEPGSNQPQHF; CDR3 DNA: TGTGCCAGCTCACCGGAGCCAGGGAGCAATCAGCCCCAGCATTTT
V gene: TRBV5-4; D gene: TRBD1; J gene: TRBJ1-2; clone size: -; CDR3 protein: CASSEGQGGYRYTF; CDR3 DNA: TGTGCCAGCAGCGAGGGACAGGGTGGGTATCGCTACACCTTC
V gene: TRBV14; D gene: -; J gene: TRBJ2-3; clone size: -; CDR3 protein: CASSQGGEFGTQYF; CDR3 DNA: TGTGCCAGCAGCCAAGGGGGGGAGTTTGGTACGCAGTATTTT
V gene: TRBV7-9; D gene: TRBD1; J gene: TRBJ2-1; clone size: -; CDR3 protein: CASSFSGQGDNEQFF; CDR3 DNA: TGTGCCAGCAGCTTTTCGGGACAGGGGGACAATGAGCAGTTCTTC
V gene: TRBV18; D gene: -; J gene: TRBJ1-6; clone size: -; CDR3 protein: CASSSTGFNSPLHF; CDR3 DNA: TGTGCCAGCTCATCCACAGGGTTTAATTCACCCCTCCACTTT
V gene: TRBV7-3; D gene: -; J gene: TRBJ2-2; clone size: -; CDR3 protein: CASSITAGLNTGELFF; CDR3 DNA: TGTGCCAGCAGTATAACGGCGGGGCTGAACACCGGGGAGCTGTTTTTT
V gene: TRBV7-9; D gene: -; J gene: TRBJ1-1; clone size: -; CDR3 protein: CASSPRQNTEAFF; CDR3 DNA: TGTGCCAGCAGCCCAAGACAGAACACTGAAGCTTTCTTT
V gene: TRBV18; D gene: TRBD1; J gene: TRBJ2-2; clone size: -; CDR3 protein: CASSPRQGAPGELFF; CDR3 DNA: TGTGCCAGCTCACCACGGCAGGGGGCCCCCGGGGAGCTGTTTTTT
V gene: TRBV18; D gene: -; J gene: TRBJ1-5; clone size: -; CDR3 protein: CASSPARGRDHQPQHF; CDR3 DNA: TGTGCCAGCTCACCGGCCCGCGGCCGGGATCATCAGCCCCAGCATTTT
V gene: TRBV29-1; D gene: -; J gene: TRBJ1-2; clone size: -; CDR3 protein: CSVGSGYGYTF; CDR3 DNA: TGCAGCGTTGGCTCGGGGTATGGCTACACCTTC
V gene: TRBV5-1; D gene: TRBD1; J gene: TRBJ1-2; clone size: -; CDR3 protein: CASRPTGGGYGYTF; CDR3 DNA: TGCGCCAGCAGACCTACAGGGGGCGGCTATGGCTACACCTTC
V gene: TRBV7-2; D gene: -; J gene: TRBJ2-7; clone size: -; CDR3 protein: CASSRPGGAFYEQYF; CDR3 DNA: TGTGCCAGCAGCCGTCCGGGGGGCGCGTTCTACGAGCAGTACTTC
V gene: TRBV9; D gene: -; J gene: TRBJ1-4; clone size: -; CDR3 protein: CASQGRSEKLFF; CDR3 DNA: TGTGCCAGTCAGGGGCGTAGTGAAAAACTGTTTTTT
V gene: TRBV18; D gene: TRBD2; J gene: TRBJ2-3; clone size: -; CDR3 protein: CASSLWTSGSTDTQYF; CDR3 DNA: TGTGCCAGCTCCCTATGGACTAGCGGCTCCACAGATACGCAGTATTTT
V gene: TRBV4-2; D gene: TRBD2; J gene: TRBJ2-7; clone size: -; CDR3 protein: CASSQTLADHYEQYF; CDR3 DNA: TGTGCCAGCAGCCAAACCCTAGCGGATCACTACGAGCAGTACTTC
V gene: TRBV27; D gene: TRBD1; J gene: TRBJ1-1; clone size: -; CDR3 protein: CASLPTGDAEAFF; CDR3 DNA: TGTGCCAGCCTCCCGACAGGGGATGCTGAAGCTTTCTTT
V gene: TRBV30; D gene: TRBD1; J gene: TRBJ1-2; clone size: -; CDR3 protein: CAWGDRGADTF; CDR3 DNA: TGTGCCTGGGGGGACAGGGGTGCAGACACCTTC
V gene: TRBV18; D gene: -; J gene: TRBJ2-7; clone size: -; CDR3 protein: CASSESRTGYEQYF; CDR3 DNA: TGTGCCAGCTCCGAAAGCAGAACAGGATACGAGCAGTACTTC
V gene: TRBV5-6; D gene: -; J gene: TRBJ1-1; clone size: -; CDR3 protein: CASSFLQGTMNTEAFF; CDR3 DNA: TGTGCCAGCAGCTTTCTTCAGGGGACAATGAACACTGAAGCTTTCTTT
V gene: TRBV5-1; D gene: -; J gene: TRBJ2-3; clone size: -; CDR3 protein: CASSLEGVTDTQYF; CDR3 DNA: TGCGCCAGCAGCTTAGAGGGGGTCACAGATACGCAGTATTTT
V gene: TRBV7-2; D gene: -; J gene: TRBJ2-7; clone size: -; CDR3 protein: CASSLHSLPNEQYF; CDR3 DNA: TGTGCCAGCAGCTTACACTCCTTGCCAAACGAGCAGTACTTC
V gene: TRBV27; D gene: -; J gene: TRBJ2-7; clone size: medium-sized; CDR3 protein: CASRTGSYEQYF; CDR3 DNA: TGTGCCAGCAGAACAGGGAGTTACGAGCAGTACTTC
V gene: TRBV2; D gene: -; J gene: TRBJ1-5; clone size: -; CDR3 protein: CASSDGRNQPQHF; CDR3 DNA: TGTGCCAGCAGTGATGGGCGCAATCAGCCCCAGCATTTT
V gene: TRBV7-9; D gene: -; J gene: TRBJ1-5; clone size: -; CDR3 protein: CASSLEGHPSNQPQHF; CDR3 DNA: TGTGCCAGCAGCTTAGAGGGGCACCCAAGCAATCAGCCCCAGCATTTT
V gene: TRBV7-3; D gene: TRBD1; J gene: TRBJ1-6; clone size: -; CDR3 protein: CASSSQGAGYNSPLHF; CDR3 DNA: TGTGCCAGCAGCTCACAGGGGGCAGGATATAATTCACCCCTCCACTTT
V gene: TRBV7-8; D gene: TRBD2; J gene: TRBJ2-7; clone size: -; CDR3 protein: CASSFPGGYEQYF; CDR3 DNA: TGTGCCAGCAGCTTCCCGGGGGGTTACGAGCAGTACTTC
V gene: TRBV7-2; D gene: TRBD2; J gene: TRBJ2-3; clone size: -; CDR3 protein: CASSSSPLIAGAGNTQYF; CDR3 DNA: TGTGCCAGCAGCTCTTCCCCCCTTATAGCGGGGGCAGGAAATACGCAGTATTTT
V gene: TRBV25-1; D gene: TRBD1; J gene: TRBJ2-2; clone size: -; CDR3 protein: CASSEGDRDTGELFF; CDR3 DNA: TGTGCCAGCAGTGAAGGGGACAGGGACACCGGGGAGCTGTTTTTT
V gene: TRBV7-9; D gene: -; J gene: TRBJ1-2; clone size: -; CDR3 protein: CASSLREGDYGYTF; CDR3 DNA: TGTGCCAGCAGCCTGCGGGAGGGGGACTATGGCTACACCTTC
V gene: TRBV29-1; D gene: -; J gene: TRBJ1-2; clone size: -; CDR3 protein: CSVGIRTVFNYGYTF; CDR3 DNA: TGCAGCGTTGGGATCCGGACAGTATTTAACTATGGCTACACCTTC